A selection of T cell receptor beta chains follows, all from one sample in a study of cytomegalovirus exposure and HLA in healthy donors. TCRdb's copy holds only in-frame clones and misses some; the assay was immunoSEQ multiplex PCR. The sample has roughly 150,000 clones, 84% seen once. The specimen sequenced was PBMCs. The receptors derive from a boy aged 2 to 9 in good health and CMV-seronegative. CDR3s include the opening cysteine and the closing phenylalanine or tryptophan. The D gene is left open where the match is weak. Rows give clone size only sometimes, using once, few, many, or a class for an expanded clone.

J gene: TRBJ2-3
clone size: -
D gene: TRBD2
V gene: TRBV4-2
CDR3 protein: CASSQDKLVGLAGGRVDTQYF
CDR3 DNA: TGTGCCAGCAGCCAAGATAAACTTGTAGGACTAGCGGGAGGGCGGGTAGATACGCAGTATTTT

J gene: TRBJ2-2
clone size: -
D gene: -
V gene: TRBV9
CDR3 protein: CASSVDLNTGELFF
CDR3 DNA: TGTGCCAGCAGCGTAGATCTGAACACCGGGGAGCTGTTTTTT

J gene: TRBJ1-2
clone size: -
D gene: TRBD1
V gene: TRBV7-2
CDR3 protein: CASSSVPGQGTQGYTF
CDR3 DNA: TGTGCCAGCAGCTCCGTCCCGGGACAGGGTACACAGGGCTACACCTTC

J gene: TRBJ2-1
clone size: -
D gene: TRBD2
V gene: TRBV11-3
CDR3 protein: CASSFSSGKANEQFF
CDR3 DNA: TGTGCCAGCAGCTTTTCTAGCGGGAAGGCCAATGAGCAGTTCTTC

J gene: TRBJ2-5
clone size: -
D gene: TRBD2
V gene: TRBV18
CDR3 protein: CASSQGLASETQYF
CDR3 DNA: TGTGCCAGCTCGCAAGGACTAGCTAGCGAGACCCAGTACTTC

J gene: TRBJ1-1
clone size: once
D gene: TRBD1
V gene: TRBV18
CDR3 protein: CASSPTLGQQNTEAFF
CDR3 DNA: TGTGCCAGCTCACCTACATTGGGACAGCAGAACACTGAAGCTTTCTTT

J gene: TRBJ1-6
clone size: -
D gene: -
V gene: TRBV7-2
CDR3 protein: CASSLWGHDYNSPLHF
CDR3 DNA: TGTGCCAGCAGCTTATGGGGGCATGACTATAATTCACCCCTCCACTTT

J gene: TRBJ2-5
clone size: -
D gene: -
V gene: TRBV4-3
CDR3 protein: CASSQVAGIVETQYF
CDR3 DNA: TGCGCCAGCAGCCAAGTTGCAGGGATTGTGGAGACCCAGTACTTC

J gene: TRBJ2-7
clone size: -
D gene: TRBD2
V gene: TRBV7-8
CDR3 protein: CASSLAPGLAGVLSYEQYF
CDR3 DNA: TGTGCCAGCAGCTTAGCACCGGGACTAGCGGGCGTCCTCTCCTACGAGCAGTACTTC

J gene: TRBJ1-4
clone size: few
D gene: -
V gene: TRBV2
CDR3 protein: CASSPTVEKLFF
CDR3 DNA: TGTGCCAGCTCCCCCACTGTTGAAAAACTGTTTTTT

J gene: TRBJ1-2
clone size: -
D gene: -
V gene: TRBV6-1
CDR3 protein: CASSEFVRGQKSYGYTF
CDR3 DNA: TGTGCCAGCAGTGAATTTGTTCGAGGACAGAAATCTTATGGCTACACCTTC

J gene: TRBJ1-1
clone size: -
D gene: -
V gene: TRBV27
CDR3 protein: CASSLAPLDSWNTEAFF
CDR3 DNA: TGTGCCAGCAGTTTAGCTCCCCTGGACAGTTGGAACACTGAAGCTTTCTTT

J gene: TRBJ1-6
clone size: -
D gene: -
V gene: TRBV4-1
CDR3 protein: CASSQGYSLGADSPLHF
CDR3 DNA: TGCGCCAGCAGCCAGGGATACAGCTTGGGGGCCGATTCACCCCTCCACTTT

J gene: TRBJ2-3
clone size: -
D gene: TRBD2
V gene: TRBV7-9
CDR3 protein: CASSSGLAVDTQYF
CDR3 DNA: TGTGCCAGCAGCTCCGGACTAGCCGTAGATACGCAGTATTTT

J gene: TRBJ2-7
clone size: -
D gene: -
V gene: TRBV7-9
CDR3 protein: CSSSTSSYEQYF
CDR3 DNA: TGTTCCAGCAGCACATCGTCCTACGAGCAGTACTTC

J gene: TRBJ1-4
clone size: -
D gene: TRBD1
V gene: TRBV12-5
CDR3 protein: CASGLGQGGEKLFF
CDR3 DNA: TGTGCTAGTGGTTTGGGGCAGGGGGGTGAAAAACTGTTTTTT

J gene: TRBJ2-3
clone size: -
D gene: TRBD1
V gene: TRBV7-9
CDR3 protein: CASSPGTGGPDTQYF
CDR3 DNA: TGTGCCAGCAGCCCCGGGACAGGGGGCCCAGATACGCAGTATTTT